Following are 5 T cell receptor beta chains from one sample sequenced in a study of CD8 T cells in Susac syndrome. A quantity of about 0.5 to 1 ug RNA underwent reverse transcription using random hexamers. TCRdb re-analysed the immunoSEQ multiplex PCR reads in MiXCR, keeping a single row per CDR3 protein. The profile covers some 110,000 distinct CDR3 sequences, with about 92% appearing a single time and approximately 0.093% taken by the ten largest. Sample: CD4+ T cells from PBMCs. The receptors were sampled from a human donor with multiple sclerosis.

This chain uses TRBV6-2 or TRBV6-3 with TRBJ2-7, with a weak D call TRBD2 (5 bases). Germline lookup yields CDR1 MNHEY and CDR2 SVGEGT. CDR3 length equals 11 residues. V lost 10 bases to trimming and J lost 0 bases, with 7 bases between them. CDR3 sequence (DNA): TGTGCCACCGCGGGCTCCTACGAGCAGTACTTC. The encoded protein is CATAGSYEQYF.

This clonotype is a singleton in its sample. An end of the junction does not agree with germline; a read error may underlie this. The chain uses TRBV18 and TRBJ1-1; perhaps TRBD1 as D (5 bases). CDR1 KGHSH and CDR2 LQKENI come from the germline V gene. CDR3 length: 13 amino acids. This CDR3 is CATSEGRETEAFF. The CDR3 DNA follows: TGTGCCACCTCAGAGGGGCGGGAAACTGAAGCTTTCTTT.

This rearrangement joins TRBV30 to TRBJ1-3; D uncertain. V lost 3 bases, J lost 3 bases, and 12 bases lay in between. The CDR3 contains 14 residues. Germline V lookup: CDR1 GTSNPN, CDR2 SVGIG (reference sequence). The CDR3 here is CAWRETFLGNTIYF. DNA for the CDR3: TGTGCCTGGAGAGAGACCTTCCTTGGAAACACCATATATTTT.

The chain is built from TRBV11-2 and TRBJ2-1; D is perhaps TRBD1 or TRBD2 (5 bases each). CDR3 length: 15 residues. The germline V and J ends were trimmed by 3 bases and 5 bases, with 14 bases remaining between them. Germline values: CDR1 SGHAT, CDR2 FQNNGV. The CDR3: CASSFRRGPDNEQFF. CDR3 nucleotides: TGTGCCAGCAGCTTCCGCCGGGGCCCAGACAATGAGCAGTTCTTC.

This chain uses TRBV15 with TRBJ2-7, with 7 nucleotides matching TRBD2. Losses at the gene ends were 3 bases for V and 7 bases for J; bases not matched to a gene: 9. From germline, CDR1 is LNHNV and CDR2 YYDKDF (reference sequence). This CDR3 spans 14 amino acids. CDR3 amino acids: CATSRPGAGREQYF. In DNA, the CDR3 is TGTGCCACCAGCAGGCCAGGAGCGGGGAGGGAGCAGTACTTC.